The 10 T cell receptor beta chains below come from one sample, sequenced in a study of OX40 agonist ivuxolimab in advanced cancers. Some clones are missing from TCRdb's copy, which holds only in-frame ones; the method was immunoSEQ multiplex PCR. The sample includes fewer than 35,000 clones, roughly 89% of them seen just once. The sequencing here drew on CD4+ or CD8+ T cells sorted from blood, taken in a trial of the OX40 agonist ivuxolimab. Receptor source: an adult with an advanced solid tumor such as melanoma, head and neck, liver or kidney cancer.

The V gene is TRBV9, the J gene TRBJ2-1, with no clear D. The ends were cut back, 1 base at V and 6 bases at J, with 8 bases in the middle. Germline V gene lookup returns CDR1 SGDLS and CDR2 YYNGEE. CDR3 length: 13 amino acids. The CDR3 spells CASSVNRANEQFF. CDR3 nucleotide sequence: TGTGCCAGCAGCGTAAACAGAGCCAATGAGCAGTTCTTC. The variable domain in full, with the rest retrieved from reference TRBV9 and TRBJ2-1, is DSGVTQTPKHLITATGQRVTLRCSPRSGDLSVYWYQQSLDQGLQFLIQYYNGEERAKGNILERFSAQQFPDLHSELNLSSLELGDSALYFCASSVNRANEQFFGPGTRLTVL.

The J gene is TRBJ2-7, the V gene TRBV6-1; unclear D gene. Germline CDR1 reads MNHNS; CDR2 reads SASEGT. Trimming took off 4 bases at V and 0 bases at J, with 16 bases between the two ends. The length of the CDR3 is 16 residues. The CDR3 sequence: CASSAPRGRISYEQYF. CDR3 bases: TGTGCCAGCAGTGCCCCCCGAGGCCGAATCTCCTACGAGCAGTACTTC.

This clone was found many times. This CDR3 reads CAILALGGDGTDTQYF. The DNA for the CDR3 is TGTGCCATCCTCGCTCTGGGGGGGGATGGCACAGATACGCAGTATTTT. V is TRBV10-3 and J is TRBJ2-3; 7 positions match TRBD2. V lost 8 bases to trimming and J lost 1 base; unmatched junction nucleotides: 12. The germline V gene encodes CDR1 ENHRY and CDR2 SYGVKD. This CDR3 is 16 amino acids long.

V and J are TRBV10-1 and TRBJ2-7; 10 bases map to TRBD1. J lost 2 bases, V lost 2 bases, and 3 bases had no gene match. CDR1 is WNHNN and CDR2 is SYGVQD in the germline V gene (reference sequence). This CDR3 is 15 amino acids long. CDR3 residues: CASSERTGGPYEQYF. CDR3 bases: TGCGCCAGCAGTGAGCGGACAGGGGGTCCCTACGAGCAGTACTTC.

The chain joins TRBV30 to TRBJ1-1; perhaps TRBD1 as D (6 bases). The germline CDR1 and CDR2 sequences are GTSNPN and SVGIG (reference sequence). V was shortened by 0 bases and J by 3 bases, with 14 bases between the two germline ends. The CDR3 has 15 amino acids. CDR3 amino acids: CAWSVLGARDTEAFF. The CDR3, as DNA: TGTGCCTGGAGTGTACTGGGGGCGCGGGACACTGAAGCTTTCTTT. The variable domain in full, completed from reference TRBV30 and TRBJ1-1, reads SQTIHQWPATLVQPVGSPLSLECTVEGTSNPNLYWYRQAAGRGLQLLFYSVGIGQISSEVPQNLSASRPQDRQFILSSKKLLLSDSGFYLCAWSVLGARDTEAFFGQGTRLTVV.

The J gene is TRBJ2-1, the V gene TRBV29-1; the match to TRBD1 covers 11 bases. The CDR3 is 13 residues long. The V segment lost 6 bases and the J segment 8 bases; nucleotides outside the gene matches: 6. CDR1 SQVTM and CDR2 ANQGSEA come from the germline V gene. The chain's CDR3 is CSVGQGALDEQFF. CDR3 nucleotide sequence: TGCAGCGTCGGACAGGGGGCTTTGGATGAGCAGTTCTTC.

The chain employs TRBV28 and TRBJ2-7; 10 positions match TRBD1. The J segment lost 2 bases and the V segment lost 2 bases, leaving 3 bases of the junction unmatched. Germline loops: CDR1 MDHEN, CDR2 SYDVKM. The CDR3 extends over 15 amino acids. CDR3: CASSLGGQGAYEQYF. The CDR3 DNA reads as TGTGCCAGCAGTTTAGGTGGACAGGGGGCCTACGAGCAGTACTTC. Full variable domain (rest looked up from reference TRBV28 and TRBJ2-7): DVKVTQSSRYLVKRTGEKVFLECVQDMDHENMFWYRQDPGLGLRLIYFSYDVKMKEKGDIPEGYSVSREKKERFSLILESASTNQTSMYLCASSLGGQGAYEQYFGPGTRLTVT.

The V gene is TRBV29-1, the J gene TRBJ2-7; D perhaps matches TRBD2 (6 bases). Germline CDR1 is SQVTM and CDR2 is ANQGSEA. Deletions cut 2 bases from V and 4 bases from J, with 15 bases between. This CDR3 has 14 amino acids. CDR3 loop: CSVEPAGTCYEQYF. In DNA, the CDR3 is TGCAGCGTTGAACCGGCAGGGACTTGTTACGAGCAGTACTTC.

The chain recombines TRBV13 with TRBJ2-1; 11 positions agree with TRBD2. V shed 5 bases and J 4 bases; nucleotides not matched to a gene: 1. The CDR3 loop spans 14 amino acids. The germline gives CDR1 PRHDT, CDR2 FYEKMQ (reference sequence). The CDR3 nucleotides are TGTGCCAGCAGCCTAGCGGGAGGTTACAATGAGCAGTTCTTC. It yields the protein CASSLAGGYNEQFF.

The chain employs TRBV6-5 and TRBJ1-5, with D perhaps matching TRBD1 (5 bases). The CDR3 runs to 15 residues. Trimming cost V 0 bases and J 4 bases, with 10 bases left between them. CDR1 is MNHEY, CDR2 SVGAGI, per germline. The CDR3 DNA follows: TGTGCCAGCAGTTACTCGAGGGGTCGGAATCAGCCCCAGCATTTT. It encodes CASSYSRGRNQPQHF.